Each of the 12 T cell receptor beta chains below was sequenced from the same sample in a study of radiotherapy plus CTLA-4 blockade in lung cancer. Only in-frame clones appear in the TCRdb table, and some are missing; sequencing was by immunoSEQ multiplex PCR. Counted here are approximately 53,000 clones, around 84% occurring once; the ten biggest clones make up around a quarter. The sample consisted of peripheral blood, taken from a patient treated with radiotherapy plus ipilimumab. The receptor set was obtained from a human donor with non-small cell lung cancer whose response to radiotherapy plus ipilimumab could not be evaluated.

This chain connects TRBV5-1 to TRBJ2-6, with TRBD2 matching over 8 bases. The CDR3 is 16 residues long. The V and J ends lost 3 bases and 0 bases, in that order; junction bases with no gene match: 2. Germline CDR1 is SGHRS and CDR2 is YFSETQ. The CDR3 reads CASSSGGNSGANVLTF. In DNA, the CDR3 is TGCGCCAGCAGCTCGGGAGGGAACTCTGGGGCCAACGTCCTGACTTTC. Full variable domain (outside the CDR3, taken from reference TRBV5-1 and TRBJ2-6): KAGVTQTPRYLIKTRGQQVTLSCSPISGHRSVSWYQQTPGQGLQFLFEYFSETQRNKGNFPGRFSGRQFSNSRSEMNVSTLELGDSALYLCASSSGGNSGANVLTFGAGSRLTVL.

This clone was seen only a few times. The J gene is TRBJ1-4, the V gene TRBV10-3; 9 nucleotides match TRBD1. The CDR3 is 16 amino acids. With V trimmed by 2 bases and J by 3 bases, 4 bases remained unmatched. Germline V gene sequence: CDR1 ENHRY, CDR2 SYGVKD. The DNA of the CDR3 is TGTGCCATCAGTGAGCGTGGACAGGGGCCTAATGAAAAACTGTTTTTT. Translation gives CAISERGQGPNEKLFF.

Turning to this clone: This sample includes further DNA sequences coding for the same CDR3. The rearrangement uses TRBV7-9 and TRBJ2-7, with TRBD1 matching over 12 bases. The CDR3 consists of 16 residues. Germline V lookup: CDR1 SEHNR, CDR2 FQNEAQ (reference sequence). V trimming: 5 bases; J trimming: 5 bases; junction bases outside the gene matches: 10. DNA of the CDR3: TGTGCCAGCAGCCCTCGTCCGGGACAGGGGGCCCACGAGCAGTACTTC. Protein sequence: CASSPRPGQGAHEQYF.

The chain joins TRBV15 to TRBJ2-1; 7 bases match TRBD2. Germline V CDR1 and CDR2: LNHNV, YYDKDF (reference sequence). The V and J ends lost 4 bases and 3 bases, in that order; junction bases with no gene match: 9. The CDR3 is made up of 16 amino acids. In DNA, the CDR3 is TGTGCCACCAGCAAAGACCGGGGGGAGATCTACAATGAGCAGTTCTTC. Residues: CATSKDRGEIYNEQFF.

The J gene is TRBJ2-5, the V gene TRBV25-1; perhaps TRBD2 as D (5 bases). The CDR3 is 15 amino acids. CDR1 and CDR2 (germline): MGHDK, SYGVNS. The ends were cut back, 4 bases at V and 0 bases at J, with 12 bases in the middle. CDR3 bases: TGTGCCAGCAGTGCCTCTGCTAGCTACCAAGAGACCCAGTACTTC. This translates into CASSASASYQETQYF.

The chain combines TRBV5-1 with TRBJ1-5; D gene uncertain. CDR3 length equals 15 residues. CDR1 and CDR2 (germline): SGHRS, YFSETQ. V shed 4 bases and J shed 1 base, with 12 bases lying between them. The CDR3 nucleotides are TGCGCCAGCAGCCCCGAGGGAGGGAGCAATCAGCCCCAGCATTTT. This translates into CASSPEGGSNQPQHF. Based on the CDR3 plus reference TRBV5-1 and TRBJ1-5, the full variable domain is KAGVTQTPRYLIKTRGQQVTLSCSPISGHRSVSWYQQTPGQGLQFLFEYFSETQRNKGNFPGRFSGRQFSNSRSEMNVSTLELGDSALYLCASSPEGGSNQPQHFGDGTRLSIL.

The V gene is TRBV30, the J gene TRBJ2-7; 8 bases are a match to TRBD2. Germline lookup yields CDR1 GTSNPN and CDR2 SVGIG (reference sequence). The CDR3 is 14 residues long. The trim removed 3 bases at V and 3 bases at J, leaving 7 bases unmatched. The CDR3 protein is CAWRERELDYEQYF. CDR3 in DNA: TGTGCCTGGAGGGAGCGGGAGCTCGACTACGAGCAGTACTTC.

The chain couples TRBV28 to TRBJ2-7, with 9 nucleotides matching TRBD2. The CDR3 extends over 17 amino acids. CDR1 and CDR2 from the germline V gene are MDHEN and SYDVKM. Unmatched junction bases numbered 17, after V lost 6 bases and J lost 5 bases. CDR3 amino acids: CASSLVAAAGGGNEQYF. Written as DNA, the CDR3 is TGTGCCAGCAGCTTGGTAGCGGCAGCGGGAGGAGGTAACGAGCAGTACTTC.

The V gene is TRBV6-5, the J gene TRBJ1-5; D not resolved. The CDR3 contains 14 residues. Germline-derived CDR1 and CDR2 are MNHEY and SVGAGI. The V end lost 2 bases, the J end lost 6 bases, and 11 bases lay between the germline ends. The CDR3 spells CASSYGVSGQPQHF. CDR3 DNA: TGTGCCAGCAGTTACGGGGTAAGCGGTCAGCCCCAGCATTTT.

The chain combines TRBV6-5 with TRBJ1-1; 11 nucleotides align to TRBD1. The V segment lost 5 bases and the J segment 7 bases; nucleotides outside the gene matches: 6. This CDR3 has 14 residues. The germline CDR1 and CDR2 sequences are MNHEY and SVGAGI. This CDR3 reads CASSPPGQGVEAFF. The CDR3 coding sequence is TGTGCCAGCAGTCCTCCGGGACAGGGGGTTGAAGCTTTCTTT.

In its sample, this clone was seen a few times. The CDR3 reads CASSSQLGGTQYF. CDR3 in DNA: TGTGCCAGCAGTTCCCAGCTAGGAGGGACCCAGTACTTC. V is TRBV6-5 and J is TRBJ2-5; TRBD2 might be the D (5 bases). Trimming left V 4 bases short and J 7 bases short, with 13 bases between. CDR1 and CDR2 from the germline V gene are MNHEY and SVGAGI. The CDR3 runs to 13 residues.

V is TRBV2 and J is TRBJ2-7, with D hard to call. Looked up from germline, CDR1 is SNHLY and CDR2 is FYNNEI. The CDR3 runs 15 residues. Trimming removed 1 base from V and 2 bases from J, with 12 bases in between. In DNA form, the CDR3 reads TGTGCCAGCAGTGAAGAGGCGGCTATGACCTACGAGCAGTACTTC. Its translation is CASSEEAAMTYEQYF.